The 27 T cell receptor beta chains below all came from one sample that was sequenced in a study of cytomegalovirus exposure and HLA in healthy donors. PCR used 60 Vbeta primers and 13 Jbeta primers. Here immunoSEQ multiplex PCR was the method, and the copy in TCRdb shows in-frame clones only, minus some. The top ten hold more than 3% of the sample, which has around 150,000 clones, about 74% seen once. Sequencing input: PBMCs. The receptor set was obtained from a male donor in good health and CMV-seronegative.

CDR3 DNA sequence: TGTGCCTGCTTTAGCGGGGGCCACGAGCAGTACTTC. It codes for CACFSGGHEQYF. The gene calls are TRBV30 and TRBJ2-7, with 9 positions matching TRBD2. The germline V gene has CDR1 GTSNPN and CDR2 SVGIG (reference sequence). V shed 6 bases and J 5 bases; nucleotides not matched to a gene: 5. The CDR3 totals 12 residues.

The rearrangement uses TRBV19 and TRBJ2-3, with 10 bases that match TRBD2. Trimming removed 3 bases from V and 3 bases from J; junction bases left unmatched: 9. Germline values: CDR1 LNHDA, CDR2 SQIVND (reference sequence). The CDR3 has 17 amino acids. Written as DNA, the CDR3 is TGTGCCAGTAGTATCAGGGGGCCTAGCGGGGGTACAGATACGCAGTATTTT. Translation gives CASSIRGPSGGTDTQYF.

V usage is TRBV11-2 and J usage is TRBJ1-1; a possible D gene is TRBD1 (5 bases). V was shortened by 1 base and J by 5 bases, with 14 bases between the two germline ends. CDR1 SGHAT and CDR2 FQNNGV come from the germline V gene. This CDR3 spans 15 amino acids. Here the CDR3 reads CASSLVRGRGTEAFF. In DNA form, the CDR3 reads TGTGCCAGCAGCTTAGTAAGGGGTCGGGGGACTGAAGCTTTCTTT.

The chain joins TRBV4-1 to TRBJ2-1; TRBD2 might be the D (6 bases). Trimming pared 2 bases from V and 9 bases from J, leaving 14 bases between. Germline V CDR1 and CDR2: MGHRA, YSYEKL. The CDR3 length is 14 residues. The CDR3 DNA sequence: TGCGCCAGCAGCCAAAGTCCCGGGAGTGGTGAGCAGTTCTTC. Its translation is CASSQSPGSGEQFF.

By sample fraction, this clone is medium-sized. The chain employs TRBV30 and TRBJ2-2; 12 nucleotides line up with TRBD2. The CDR3 sequence is 15 residues long. V lost 1 base, J lost 7 bases, and 4 bases stayed unmatched. Germline V lookup: CDR1 GTSNPN, CDR2 SVGIG (reference sequence). DNA for the CDR3: TGTGCCTGGAGTGGACTAGCGGGAGATGTCGGGGAGCTGTTTTTT. Translation: CAWSGLAGDVGELFF.

This clone was detected only a few times. J is TRBJ2-7 and V is TRBV5-6; 8 bases align to TRBD1. This CDR3 is built from 16 residues. The germline CDR1 and CDR2 sequences are SGHDT and YYEEEE. The V segment lost 2 bases and the J segment 3 bases; nucleotides outside the gene matches: 10. CDR3 amino acids: CASSFTRDRLNYEQYF. The DNA of the CDR3 is TGTGCCAGCAGCTTTACCCGGGACAGGCTAAACTACGAGCAGTACTTC.

The rearrangement joins TRBV30 to TRBJ1-2; 8 bases are a match to TRBD1. Germline V gives CDR1 GTSNPN, CDR2 SVGIG (reference sequence). This CDR3 region has 14 residues. V lost 4 bases, J lost 3 bases, and 7 bases stayed unmatched. The CDR3 DNA is TGTGCCTGGAATCGGGGACAGGCGGACTATGGCTACACCTTC. It specifies CAWNRGQADYGYTF.

The V and J genes are TRBV30 and TRBJ2-4; 7 bases are a match to TRBD1. V gave up 4 bases and J gave up 6 bases; unmatched junction bases: 6. The V gene's germline CDR1 is GTSNPN and CDR2 SVGIG (reference sequence). This CDR3 has 13 residues. The CDR3: CAWTTGVGNIQYF. CDR3 coding DNA: TGTGCCTGGACTACAGGGGTTGGAAACATTCAGTACTTC.

This clone was detected once. The chain carries TRBV28 and TRBJ2-7, with D maybe TRBD2 (6 bases). The length of the CDR3 is 12 residues. Germline V gives CDR1 MDHEN, CDR2 SYDVKM. V was pared by 1 base and J by 7 bases, with 8 bases between. The CDR3 bases are TGTGCCAGCAGTTTATCCGCGGGGGAGCAGTACTTC. This encodes CASSLSAGEQYF. Drawing the rest from reference TRBV28 and TRBJ2-7, the complete variable domain is DVKVTQSSRYLVKRTGEKVFLECVQDMDHENMFWYRQDPGLGLRLIYFSYDVKMKEKGDIPEGYSVSREKKERFSLILESASTNQTSMYLCASSLSAGEQYFGPGTRLTVT.

The J gene is TRBJ2-7, the V gene TRBV2; 10 bases map to TRBD1. The V gene end was trimmed by 8 bases and the J gene end by 8 bases; junction bases not matched to a gene: 3. Germline V gives CDR1 SNHLY, CDR2 FYNNEI. The CDR3 covers 11 residues. This CDR3 is CASGGQGKQYF. The CDR3 region has the DNA TGTGCCAGCGGGGGACAGGGGAAGCAGTACTTC.

This clone has a single count. The rearrangement links TRBV9 to TRBJ1-2; the match to TRBD1 covers 7 bases. Germline loops: CDR1 SGDLS, CDR2 YYNGEE. The ends lost 0 bases at V and 4 bases at J; junction bases unmatched: 12. CDR3 length: 17 amino acids. The DNA for the CDR3 is TGTGCCAGCAGCGTAGGGGCAGGGGGGCGAAGTAGCTATGGCTACACCTTC. It specifies CASSVGAGGRSSYGYTF.

The chain joins TRBV5-6 to TRBJ1-6; D remains ambiguous. The CDR3 has 13 amino acids. V lost 1 base to trimming and J lost 10 bases, with 9 bases between them. CDR1 and CDR2 (germline): SGHDT, YYEEEE. The CDR3 spells CASSLFMGSPLHF. The CDR3 DNA sequence: TGTGCCAGCAGCTTGTTTATGGGCTCACCCCTCCACTTT.

V usage is TRBV7-9 and J usage is TRBJ2-1; tentatively, D is TRBD2 (6 bases). CDR3 length: 12 amino acids. Trimming shortened V by 1 base and J by 11 bases, and 9 bases separated the two germline ends. Looked up from germline, CDR1 is SEHNR and CDR2 is FQNEAQ (reference sequence). The CDR3 spells CASSLDGSKQFF. CDR3 sequence (DNA): TGTGCCAGCAGCTTAGACGGGAGTAAGCAGTTCTTC.

As regards this clone: The same CDR3 is also encoded by other DNA sequences in this sample. The genes are TRBV28 and TRBJ1-6, with 9 bases aligning to TRBD1. Germline loops: CDR1 MDHEN, CDR2 SYDVKM. This CDR3 is 15 amino acids long. V dropped 6 bases and J dropped 7; count of bases not matched to a gene: 7. CDR3 bases: TGTGCCAGCAGGACCTCGGGACAGGGAAATTCACCCCTCCACTTT. It codes for CASRTSGQGNSPLHF.

The chain uses TRBV13 and TRBJ2-7; 11 bases map to TRBD2. CDR1 is PRHDT, CDR2 FYEKMQ, per germline (reference sequence). CDR3 length: 16 amino acids. The V gene end was trimmed by 5 bases and the J gene end by 4 bases; junction bases not matched to a gene: 10. CDR3 nucleotides: TGTGCCAGCAGCCCTCTGACTAGCGGGATGAAATACGAGCAGTACTTC. Its protein product is CASSPLTSGMKYEQYF. Full variable domain (rest looked up from reference TRBV13 and TRBJ2-7): AAGVIQSPRHLIKEKRETATLKCYPIPRHDTVYWYQQGPGQDPQFLISFYEKMQSDKGSIPDRFSAQQFSDYHSELNMSSLELGDSALYFCASSPLTSGMKYEQYFGPGTRLTVT.

This chain connects TRBV7-9 to TRBJ2-3; D gene ambiguous. The germline V gene encodes CDR1 SEHNR and CDR2 FQNEAQ (reference sequence). The CDR3 totals 11 residues. The V end lost 5 bases, the J end lost 4 bases, and 4 bases lay between the germline ends. CDR3 coding DNA: TGTGCCAGCAGCCGTGCAGATACGCAGTATTTT. Protein sequence: CASSRADTQYF.

The chain employs TRBV19 and TRBJ1-6, with 7 bases lining up with TRBD1. Per germline, CDR1 LNHDA and CDR2 SQIVND (reference sequence). V was pared by 2 bases and J by 4 bases, with 5 bases of the junction left unmatched. The CDR3 extends over 16 amino acids. DNA for the CDR3: TGTGCCAGTAGTATAACAACAGGGGTATATAATTCACCCCTCCACTTT. It encodes CASSITTGVYNSPLHF.

This clone was seen a few times. This sequence joins TRBV10-3 and TRBJ2-7, with 9 positions matching TRBD2. The CDR3 length is 13 residues. V shed 2 bases, J shed 7 bases, and the junction held 3 bases outside the gene matches. Germline CDR1 is ENHRY and CDR2 is SYGVKD. The CDR3 protein is CAISELSGGEQYF. CDR3 coding DNA: TGTGCCATCAGTGAGCTTAGCGGGGGTGAGCAGTACTTC.

The chain has TRBV5-6 and TRBJ2-4, with 7 bases identical to TRBD2. The V segment lost 1 base and the J segment 5 bases; nucleotides outside the gene matches: 9. Looked up from germline, CDR1 is SGHDT and CDR2 is YYEEEE. The CDR3 totals 16 residues. This chain's CDR3 is CASSLRWGGVENIQYF. Written as DNA, the CDR3 is TGTGCCAGCAGCTTGCGTTGGGGAGGGGTGGAAAACATTCAGTACTTC.

This chain connects TRBV15 to TRBJ2-1; D is perhaps TRBD2 (5 bases). Germline lookup yields CDR1 LNHNV and CDR2 YYDKDF (reference sequence). Trimming shortened V by 1 base and J by 0 bases, and 10 bases separated the two germline ends. This CDR3 has 16 amino acids. The CDR3 protein is CATSRGGSASYNEQFF. Here the CDR3 DNA reads TGTGCCACCAGCAGAGGGGGTAGCGCCTCCTACAATGAGCAGTTCTTC.

This chain's CDR3 is CASSAQGTGELFF. CDR3 coding DNA: TGTGCCAGCAGTGCACAGGGCACCGGGGAGCTGTTTTTT. This chain links TRBV2 with TRBJ2-2; D is perhaps TRBD1 (6 bases). This CDR3 has 13 amino acids. CDR1 and CDR2 (germline): SNHLY, FYNNEI. Trimming removed 4 bases from V and 4 bases from J, with 7 bases in between.

The rearrangement links TRBV19 to TRBJ1-5; the D is unclear. CDR1 and CDR2 (germline): LNHDA, SQIVND (reference sequence). Trimming cost V 5 bases and J 0 bases, with 8 bases left between them. This CDR3 spans 14 amino acids. The CDR3 bases are TGTGCCAGTAGTCTTACAAGTAGCAATCAGCCCCAGCATTTT. Translating it yields CASSLTSSNQPQHF.

This clone was seen more than once but under ten times. The chain is built from TRBV7-9 and TRBJ1-6, with 11 nucleotides matching TRBD1. Trimming removed 6 bases from V and 9 bases from J; junction bases left unmatched: 7. Germline V gene lookup returns CDR1 SEHNR and CDR2 FQNEAQ (reference sequence). This CDR3 has 15 residues. CDR3 protein: CASSPGTGGLSPLHF. The CDR3 DNA sequence: TGTGCCAGCAGTCCCGGGACAGGGGGGCTTTCACCCCTCCACTTT.

This clone was seen more than once but under ten times. The same CDR3 also results from other DNA sequences found in this sample. The chain links TRBV28 to TRBJ2-7; TRBD1 matches 11 bases. CDR3 size: 16 residues. The germline gives CDR1 MDHEN, CDR2 SYDVKM. With 4 bases clipped from V and 4 bases from J, the junction kept 9 bases outside the gene matches. The chain's CDR3 is CASSSSGTGGLYEQYF. The CDR3 region has the DNA TGTGCCAGCAGTTCTTCCGGGACAGGGGGGTTATACGAGCAGTACTTC.

The V and J genes are TRBV9 and TRBJ1-1, with D maybe TRBD1 (6 bases). The ends were cut back, 4 bases at V and 3 bases at J, with 13 bases in the middle. Germline V lookup: CDR1 SGDLS, CDR2 YYNGEE. The CDR3 is made up of 14 amino acids. The CDR3 here is CASSPRGGHTEAFF. For the CDR3, the DNA is TGTGCCAGCAGCCCCCGAGGGGGTCACACTGAAGCTTTCTTT.

The chain couples TRBV9 to TRBJ2-3, with 14 nucleotides matching TRBD2. With V trimmed by 4 bases and J by 1 base, 20 bases remained unmatched. Germline CDR1 and CDR2: SGDLS and YYNGEE. The CDR3 contains 22 residues. CDR3 loop: CASSPRKGEGLAGVFGTDTQYF. The CDR3, as DNA: TGTGCCAGCAGCCCCCGGAAGGGGGAGGGACTAGCGGGAGTCTTTGGCACAGATACGCAGTATTTT.

This clone came up once. The rearrangement joins TRBV2 to TRBJ1-1, with a tentative D call TRBD1 (5 bases). The CDR3 covers 15 residues. Germline assignment: CDR1 SNHLY and CDR2 FYNNEI. Trimming shortened V by 7 bases and J by 9 bases, and 24 bases separated the two germline ends. CDR3 nucleotides: TGTGCCAGCATTGGGGGTACGGGGGTTGGACTGAAAGCTTTCTTT. This translates into CASIGGTGVGLKAFF. The full variable domain, rest sourced from reference TRBV2 and TRBJ1-1, is EPEVTQTPSHQVTQMGQEVILRCVPISNHLYFYWYRQILGQKVEFLVSFYNNEISEKSEIFDDQFSVERPDGSNFTLKIRSTKLEDSAMYFCASIGGTGVGLKAFFGQGTRLTVV.